This T cell receptor beta chain comes out of a study of T cell changes during pregnancy in multiple sclerosis. V lost 5 bases, J lost 1 base, and 8 bases stayed unmatched. CDR3 length: 16 residues. The germline CDR1 and CDR2 sequences are SGHAT and FQNNGV. Only in-frame clones appear in the TCRdb table, and some are missing; sequencing was by immunoSEQ multiplex PCR. The table lists 60,000 to 85,000 clones, 91% of them singletons, with about 2.5% in the top ten. Material: peripheral blood, obtained in the first trimester of pregnancy. The receptor comes from a female donor with multiple sclerosis, enrolled in a pregnancy study. The rearrangement uses TRBV11-2 and TRBJ2-7; 10 bases agree with TRBD1. CDR3 nucleotides: TGTGCCAGCAGCCGTCTACGGGGACAGGGGTCCTACGAGCAGTACTTC. Amino acid sequence: CASSRLRGQGSYEQYF.